One and the same sample provided the 18 T cell receptor beta chains below, sequenced in a study of cytomegalovirus exposure and HLA in healthy donors. With 60 Vbeta and 13 Jbeta primers, the PCR was carried out. The assay was immunoSEQ multiplex PCR, and TCRdb's table has in-frame clones only and misses some. The repertoire holds about 140,000 clones, with about 61% as singletons. Material: PBMCs. Receptors originate from a male donor in good health and CMV-seronegative.

This chain's CDR3 is CASTPIPGGYEQYF. CDR3 in DNA: TGTGCCAGCACCCCCATCCCCGGCGGGTACGAGCAGTACTTC. The chain is built from TRBV6-1 and TRBJ2-7, with D tentatively TRBD2 (5 bases). V was shortened by 7 bases and J by 4 bases, with 17 bases between the two germline ends. The CDR3 covers 14 residues. Germline CDR1 is MNHNS and CDR2 is SASEGT.

J is TRBJ1-5 and V is TRBV7-9; TRBD1 aligns across 10 bases. The CDR3 totals 15 residues. The V gene end was trimmed by 0 bases and the J gene end by 9 bases; junction bases not matched to a gene: 5. Germline V gene lookup returns CDR1 SEHNR and CDR2 FQNEAQ (reference sequence). The CDR3 loop is CASSLAGQGKGPQHF. The CDR3 region has the DNA TGTGCCAGCAGCTTAGCGGGACAGGGGAAAGGGCCCCAGCATTTT.

The rearrangement uses TRBV7-2 and TRBJ2-1, with 8 bases fitting TRBD2. Per germline, CDR1 SGHTA and CDR2 FQGNSA. The CDR3 runs to 15 residues. The V gene end was trimmed by 1 base and the J gene end by 9 bases; junction bases not matched to a gene: 8. The CDR3 sequence: CASSLGSGGAAEQFF. In DNA, the CDR3 is TGTGCCAGCAGCTTAGGTTCCGGGGGGGCCGCTGAGCAGTTCTTC.

The genes are TRBV5-6 and TRBJ1-3, with TRBD1 matching over 7 bases. CDR1 and CDR2 from the germline V gene are SGHDT and YYEEEE. Losses at the gene ends were 4 bases for V and 0 bases for J; bases not matched to a gene: 7. This CDR3 has 16 amino acids. CDR3 sequence: CASSVGTANSGNTIYF. CDR3 DNA: TGTGCCAGCAGCGTTGGGACAGCGAACTCTGGAAACACCATATATTTT.

This sequence joins TRBV28 and TRBJ2-7; D may be TRBD1 (5 bases). Germline CDR1 and CDR2: MDHEN and SYDVKM. The CDR3 spans 16 residues. V was cut by 5 bases and J by 1 base, with 18 bases left in between. The CDR3 spells CASSPETGRKSYEQYF. Written as DNA, the CDR3 is TGTGCCAGCAGTCCTGAAACAGGAAGGAAATCCTACGAGCAGTACTTC.

In its sample, this clone was seen a few times. The chain has TRBV7-2 and TRBJ2-7, with 10 nucleotides matching TRBD1. Germline trimming cut 1 base from V and 4 bases from J; bases unmatched to any gene: 7. The germline V gene has CDR1 SGHTA and CDR2 FQGNSA. This CDR3 contains 16 residues. The CDR3 region is CASSLGDAGQGYEQYF. The CDR3 coding sequence is TGTGCCAGCAGCTTAGGCGACGCGGGACAGGGGTACGAGCAGTACTTC.

A single count supports this clone. Relative to the germline gene, one junction end is altered; a read error may explain this. The chain has TRBV28 and TRBJ2-2, with 15 bases identical to TRBD2. The germline V gene encodes CDR1 MDHEN and CDR2 SYDVKM. This CDR3 contains 17 residues. The CDR3 nucleotides read TGTGCCAGCAGGGGACTAGCGGGGGGATTGAACACCGGGGGGCTGTTTTTT. Residues: CASRGLAGGLNTGGLFF.

The rearrangement links TRBV4-2 to TRBJ2-1; TRBD2 is a possible D gene (6 bases). Germline V lookup: CDR1 LGHNA, CDR2 YNFKEQ. This CDR3 spans 17 amino acids. The germline V and J ends were trimmed by 1 base and 0 bases, with 13 bases remaining between them. The CDR3 loop is CASSQARDFYSYNEQFF. Here the CDR3 DNA reads TGTGCCAGCAGCCAAGCCAGGGACTTTTACTCCTACAATGAGCAGTTCTTC.

There are a few counts of this clone. V usage is TRBV2 and J usage is TRBJ1-3; D is unclear. V was shortened by 5 bases and J by 0 bases, with 8 bases between the two germline ends. The CDR3 covers 14 residues. Germline CDR1 is SNHLY and CDR2 is FYNNEI. CDR3 DNA sequence: TGTGCCAGCAGTCGGGAGAACTCTGGAAACACCATATATTTT. Translation gives CASSRENSGNTIYF.

The chain has TRBV9 and TRBJ2-4, with 7 nucleotides matching TRBD2. Germline CDR1 SGDLS, CDR2 YYNGEE. The length of the CDR3 is 16 residues. Trimming took 0 bases from V and 7 from J; bases not matched to a gene: 10. The chain's CDR3 is CASSVDPRGGMNIQYF. DNA of the CDR3: TGTGCCAGCAGCGTAGACCCCCGGGGAGGGATGAACATTCAGTACTTC.

This clone has just a few counts. The chain recombines TRBV7-8 with TRBJ1-2; maybe TRBD1 (6 bases). CDR1 is SGHVS, CDR2 FQNEAQ, per germline. CDR3 size: 16 residues. The ends were cut back, 5 bases at V and 4 bases at J, with 20 bases in the middle. CDR3 coding DNA: TGTGCCAGCAGCCCCACCATCCCGACAGGAATCTATGGCTACACCTTC. It codes for CASSPTIPTGIYGYTF.

The chain combines TRBV4-3 with TRBJ2-1; D unresolved. V lost 0 bases and J lost 2, with 8 bases in between. Germline assignment: CDR1 LGHNA and CDR2 YSLEER. The CDR3 contains 15 residues. The CDR3 DNA reads TGCGCCAGCAGCCAAGATGTGTCGGCCTACAATGAGCAGTTCTTC. The encoded protein is CASSQDVSAYNEQFF.

The genes are TRBV7-2 and TRBJ1-4; 10 bases are shared with TRBD1. This CDR3 region has 15 residues. Germline-derived CDR1 and CDR2 are SGHTA and FQGNSA. With 2 bases clipped from V and 8 bases from J, the junction kept 5 bases outside the gene matches. CDR3 sequence reads: CASSLRTGGGEKLFF. CDR3 bases: TGTGCCAGCAGCTTACGGACAGGGGGTGGGGAAAAACTGTTTTTT. Full variable domain (missing parts from reference TRBV7-2 and TRBJ1-4): GAGVSQSPSNKVTEKGKDVELRCDPISGHTALYWYRQSLGQGLEFLIYFQGNSAPDKSGLPSDRFSAERTGGSVSTLTIQRTQQEDSAVYLCASSLRTGGGEKLFFGSGTQLSVL.

The gene calls are TRBV30 and TRBJ2-5; D possibly corresponds to TRBD2 (6 bases). V lost 1 base and J 2 bases, leaving 8 bases between the germline ends. Per germline, CDR1 GTSNPN and CDR2 SVGIG (reference sequence). The CDR3 is 13 amino acids. For the CDR3, the DNA is TGTGCCTGGAGTGGGGGGGTTCAAGAGACCCAGTACTTC. Protein: CAWSGGVQETQYF.

The chain combines TRBV6-5 with TRBJ1-1; D is undetermined. This CDR3 has 11 residues. Germline CDR1 and CDR2: MNHEY and SVGAGI. V lost 1 base, J lost 9 bases, and 6 bases lay in between. The CDR3, as DNA: TGTGCCAGCAGTTACTACGAGAAAGCTTTCTTT. Translating gives CASSYYEKAFF.

The chain joins TRBV6-6 to TRBJ2-1, with 15 bases that match TRBD2. Germline V CDR1 and CDR2: MNHNY, SVGAGI (reference sequence). This CDR3 contains 16 residues. With 4 bases clipped from V and 7 bases from J, the junction kept 5 bases outside the gene matches. CDR3 amino acids: CASSWDGTSGGNEQFF. As DNA, the CDR3 is TGTGCCAGCAGTTGGGACGGGACTAGCGGGGGGAATGAGCAGTTCTTC.

The rearrangement links TRBV7-2 to TRBJ1-5, with 8 bases lining up with TRBD1. This CDR3 spans 14 amino acids. Germline values: CDR1 SGHTA, CDR2 FQGNSA. The V segment lost 7 bases and the J segment 4 bases; nucleotides outside the gene matches: 6. The CDR3 region is CASNFGQGNQPQHF. The CDR3 coding sequence is TGTGCCAGCAACTTCGGACAGGGAAATCAGCCCCAGCATTTT.

This clone was recorded a few times. For the CDR3, the DNA is TGCGCCAGCAGCTTATACCCCGGGACTAGCGGTAACAATGAGCAGTTCTTC. This codes for CASSLYPGTSGNNEQFF. The rearrangement uses TRBV5-1 and TRBJ2-1; 11 bases map to TRBD2. Trimming removed 2 bases from V and 5 bases from J; junction bases left unmatched: 9. The CDR3 is 17 amino acids. Germline values: CDR1 SGHRS, CDR2 YFSETQ.